Listed here are 14 T cell receptor beta chains from one sample, sequenced in a study of blood T cell repertoires in COVID-19. Profiled with immunoSEQ multiplex PCR; TCRdb holds only in-frame clones, not every one. The sample holds 400,000 to 450,000 clones, around 90% seen once. Specimen: peripheral blood. Receptor source: a man between 18 and 35 years old with COVID-19, enrolled during active disease.

The chain uses TRBV27 and TRBJ1-6; 10 bases map to TRBD1. Germline assignment: CDR1 MNHEY and CDR2 SMNVEV (reference sequence). The junction had 9 bases not matched to a gene; V was cut back by 6 bases and J by 7 bases. This CDR3 contains 16 residues. CDR3 coding DNA: TGTGCCAGCAGAACCACCTGGGGACAGGGGAATTCACCCCTCCACTTT. As protein: CASRTTWGQGNSPLHF.

V and J are TRBV18 and TRBJ1-6; D remains ambiguous. Per germline, CDR1 KGHSH and CDR2 LQKENI. V shed 3 bases and J shed 15 bases, with 18 bases lying between them. This CDR3 comprises 14 residues. CDR3: CASSPKTGSLVLHF. For the CDR3, the DNA is TGTGCCAGCTCACCGAAAACCGGGTCCTTGGTCCTCCACTTT.

V gene TRBV19 combines with J gene TRBJ1-4, with 12 nucleotides matching TRBD1. Trimming removed 8 bases from V and 7 bases from J; junction bases left unmatched: 5. This CDR3 is built from 14 residues. Germline V gives CDR1 LNHDA, CDR2 SQIVND (reference sequence). CDR3 region: CASRRGQGAEKLFF. As DNA, the CDR3 is TGTGCCAGTCGACGGGGACAGGGGGCTGAAAAACTGTTTTTT.

The chain employs TRBV7-6 and TRBJ1-4, with D possibly being TRBD1 (5 bases). Trimming pared 1 base from V and 3 bases from J, leaving 9 bases between. The germline V gene has CDR1 SGHVS and CDR2 FNYEAQ. CDR3 size: 15 residues. The CDR3 DNA is TGTGCCAGCAGCTTAGGGGGCAGTTCTAATGAAAAACTGTTTTTT. Translation: CASSLGGSSNEKLFF.

This clone has only one observation. This chain joins TRBV11-3 and TRBJ2-3; TRBD2 matches 15 bases. The V gene end was trimmed by 3 bases and the J gene end by 0 bases; junction bases not matched to a gene: 4. Germline V gene lookup returns CDR1 SGHNT and CDR2 YENEEA. The CDR3 spans 18 residues. CDR3 bases: TGTGCCAGCAGCTTTGGGACTAGCGGGAGGCGGAGCACAGATACGCAGTATTTT. This encodes CASSFGTSGRRSTDTQYF.

Turning to this clone: Other DNA sequences of this sample code for an identical CDR3. J is TRBJ2-7 and V is TRBV27, with 8 bases aligning to TRBD1. Germline values: CDR1 MNHEY, CDR2 SMNVEV (reference sequence). The CDR3 has 15 residues. V lost 2 bases and J lost 3; bases outside the gene matches: 6. DNA for the CDR3: TGTGCCAGCAGTTTAACCGGGACAGGCTTCTACGAGCAGTACTTC. Its translation: CASSLTGTGFYEQYF.

Regarding this clone: A much larger clonotype is one base distant, so this may be a read error. This chain connects TRBV5-5 to TRBJ2-2; D is uncertain. Per germline, CDR1 SGHKS and CDR2 YYEKEE (reference sequence). Trimming took 3 bases from V and 3 from J, leaving 3 bases between them. The CDR3 covers 12 residues. CDR3 sequence reads: CASSSYTGELFF. CDR3 nucleotides: TGTGCCAGCAGCTCATACACCGGGGAGCTGTTTTTT.

The genes are TRBV10-2 and TRBJ2-1; TRBD2 aligns across 9 bases. The ends lost 0 bases at V and 2 bases at J; junction bases unmatched: 14. CDR1 is WSHSY, CDR2 SAAADI, per germline. The CDR3 is made up of 20 amino acids. The DNA for the CDR3 is TGCGCCAGCAGTGAGTCTCCTTCCGGCGGGGGGGCCGGGCCCTACAATGAGCAGTTCTTC. Its translation is CASSESPSGGGAGPYNEQFF.

The J gene is TRBJ1-4, the V gene TRBV2; no firm D call. Germline values: CDR1 SNHLY, CDR2 FYNNEI. V dropped 6 bases and J dropped 0 bases, with 8 bases sitting between them. This CDR3 spans 14 amino acids. The CDR3 DNA is TGTGCCAGCAGCCCTCTTGCAACTAATGAAAAACTGTTTTTT. It yields the protein CASSPLATNEKLFF.

The chain uses TRBV5-4 and TRBJ1-2; 7 nucleotides line up with TRBD1. V lost 4 bases and J lost 6; bases outside the gene matches: 6. The CDR3 length is 13 residues. From germline, CDR1 is SGHNT and CDR2 YYREEE (reference sequence). The CDR3 bases are TGTGCCAGCAGCCCGACAGGGATGGATGGCTACACCTTC. Protein product: CASSPTGMDGYTF.

The chain is built from TRBV5-6 and TRBJ2-7; D unclear. The CDR3 totals 13 residues. Trimming pared 4 bases from V and 5 bases from J, leaving 13 bases between. The germline CDR1 and CDR2 sequences are SGHDT and YYEEEE. The CDR3 is CASSIQGVNEQYF. The CDR3 nucleotides are TGTGCCAGCAGCATACAAGGAGTTAACGAGCAGTACTTC.

The rearrangement joins TRBV2 to TRBJ2-3; D is ambiguous. The CDR3 runs 14 residues. Trimming shortened V by 4 bases and J by 4 bases, and 12 bases separated the two germline ends. CDR1 is SNHLY and CDR2 is FYNNEI in the germline V gene. The CDR3 protein is CASSVWQVADTQYF. In nucleotides, the CDR3 is TGTGCCAGCAGTGTCTGGCAGGTTGCAGATACGCAGTATTTT.

This clone has just a few counts. This chain connects TRBV4-1 to TRBJ1-3; 8 bases match TRBD1. CDR1 and CDR2 from the germline V gene are MGHRA and YSYEKL. V was clipped by 6 bases and J by 3 bases; unmatched bases: 7. This CDR3 contains 15 residues. This CDR3 reads CASRKGGTGGNTIYF. CDR3 in DNA: TGCGCCAGCAGAAAAGGGGGGACAGGTGGAAACACCATATATTTT.

CDR3 bases: TGTGCCACCAGTGATGTGGGACTAGCGGGAGGGTCCCGCTCCTACAATGAGCAGTTCTTC. Encoded protein: CATSDVGLAGGSRSYNEQFF. The rearrangement joins TRBV24-1 to TRBJ2-1, with 16 bases lining up with TRBD2. The germline V gene has CDR1 KGHDR and CDR2 SFDVKD. This CDR3 region has 20 residues. The J segment lost 0 bases and the V segment lost 3 bases, leaving 7 bases of the junction unmatched.